A single sample is the source of the 6 T cell receptor beta chains below, sequenced in a study of technical replicates of blood from a handful of donors. Repertoires were generated with immunoSEQ multiplex PCR, while TCRdb's copy carries only in-frame clones and drops some. The sample carries 60,000 to 90,000 clones, around 95% recorded once. Material: T cells isolated from PBMCs. All receptors derive from a human donor in good health.

The V gene is TRBV29-1, the J gene TRBJ1-1; D gene uncertain. The V end was cut by 0 bases, the J end by 4 bases, with 9 bases between. Germline CDR1 SQVTM, CDR2 ANQGSEA. The CDR3 is 13 amino acids. The CDR3 sequence is CSVEDRGITEAFF. Written as DNA, the CDR3 is TGCAGCGTTGAAGATCGAGGGATCACTGAAGCTTTCTTT.

The chain couples TRBV19 to TRBJ1-1; D is undetermined. Germline assignment: CDR1 LNHDA and CDR2 SQIVND (reference sequence). The CDR3 has 13 amino acids. Trimming left V 5 bases short and J 4 bases short, with 11 bases between. CDR3 DNA sequence: TGTGCCAGTAGTTCCGGGAGCCCCACTGAAGCTTTCTTT. It encodes CASSSGSPTEAFF.

This rearrangement joins TRBV2 to TRBJ2-1; 7 nucleotides agree with TRBD1. Germline V gene data show CDR1 as SNHLY and CDR2 as FYNNEI. The CDR3 contains 15 residues. V lost 4 bases to trimming and J lost 3 bases; unmatched junction nucleotides: 6. CDR3 bases: TGTGCCAGCAGTGTAGGGGGCCCGGGCTACAATGAGCAGTTCTTC. Protein: CASSVGGPGYNEQFF.

This chain links TRBV11-2 with TRBJ2-7; D remains unclear. Between the trimmed V and J ends, which lost 6 bases and 1 base, there was a span of 10 bases. CDR1 and CDR2 (germline): SGHAT, FQNNGV. The CDR3 is made up of 13 amino acids. Here the CDR3 DNA reads TGTGCCAGCAGGAGGATCGCATCCTACGAGCAGTACTTC. Translation: CASRRIASYEQYF.

This chain joins TRBV30 and TRBJ2-1; the match to TRBD2 covers 7 bases. V was clipped by 0 bases and J by 16 bases; unmatched bases: 6. The CDR3 spans 11 residues. Looked up from germline, CDR1 is GTSNPN and CDR2 is SVGIG (reference sequence). The CDR3 spells CAWSVRGVAFF. In nucleotides, the CDR3 is TGTGCCTGGAGTGTACGGGGGGTCGCTTTCTTC.

This chain uses TRBV19 with TRBJ2-2; D is unclear. The germline V and J ends were trimmed by 7 bases and 5 bases, with 14 bases remaining between them. CDR1 is LNHDA and CDR2 is SQIVND in the germline V gene (reference sequence). CDR3 length equals 14 residues. The CDR3 loop is CASNIGSGTGELFF. The CDR3 nucleotides read TGTGCCAGTAATATCGGTTCGGGTACCGGGGAGCTGTTTTTT.